Each of the 19 T cell receptor beta chains below was sequenced from the same sample in a study of blood T cell repertoires in COVID-19. Data came from immunoSEQ multiplex PCR; TCRdb stores just in-frame clones and leaves some out. Of some 30,000 clones in the sample, roughly 84% are singletons; the top ten hold roughly 14%. Sequenced material: peripheral blood. The source is a human donor in a cohort sampled during active COVID-19.

This chain connects TRBV4-1 to TRBJ2-1; D may be TRBD1 (5 bases). This CDR3 comprises 15 residues. V lost 2 bases and J lost 9, with 17 bases in between. Germline V lookup: CDR1 MGHRA, CDR2 YSYEKL. The CDR3 sequence: CASSQRAGKDTEQFF. The CDR3 bases are TGCGCCAGCAGCCAACGGGCCGGCAAGGACACTGAGCAGTTCTTC.

For the CDR3, the DNA is TGTGCCAGCAGTGACAGTGCTACTAATGAAAAACTGTTTTTT. This encodes CASSDSATNEKLFF. This sequence joins TRBV27 and TRBJ1-4; maybe TRBD1 (5 bases). The ends were cut back, 5 bases at V and 2 bases at J, with 9 bases in the middle. Germline CDR1 MNHEY, CDR2 SMNVEV (reference sequence). The CDR3 consists of 14 residues.

V is TRBV7-2 and J is TRBJ1-3; D is possibly TRBD1 (6 bases). Germline CDR1 reads SGHTA; CDR2 reads FQGNSA. The CDR3 contains 16 residues. V was clipped by 5 bases and J by 2 bases, with 16 bases between them. CDR3 sequence (DNA): TGTGCCAGCAGCCTAGGGGGGGGGTCTGCTGGAAACACCATATATTTT. Translation gives CASSLGGGSAGNTIYF.

This clone appeared once. J is TRBJ1-1 and V is TRBV6-5; 8 bases fit TRBD1. The V gene's germline CDR1 is MNHEY and CDR2 SVGAGI. The CDR3 is 15 amino acids. Trimming removed 3 bases from V and 4 bases from J; junction bases left unmatched: 7. The CDR3 here is CASSYLGQGITEAFF. The CDR3 DNA follows: TGTGCCAGCAGTTATTTAGGACAGGGAATCACTGAAGCTTTCTTT.

The chain has TRBV5-6 and TRBJ2-5; D remains ambiguous. The germline V and J ends were trimmed by 4 bases and 5 bases, with 15 bases remaining between them. This CDR3 spans 14 amino acids. Per the germline V gene, CDR1 is SGHDT and CDR2 is YYEEEE. The CDR3 DNA reads TGTGCCAGCAGCACCTGGGCAGTTCGGGAGACCCAGTACTTC. It translates to CASSTWAVRETQYF. Variable domain in full (rest from reference TRBV5-6 and TRBJ2-5): DAGVTQSPTHLIKTRGQQVTLRCSPKSGHDTVSWYQQALGQGPQFIFQYYEEEERQRGNFPDRFSGHQFPNYSSELNVNALLLGDSALYLCASSTWAVRETQYFGPGTRLLVL.

The V and J genes are TRBV19 and TRBJ1-6; D call uncertain. Germline assignment: CDR1 LNHDA and CDR2 SQIVND (reference sequence). The CDR3 is made up of 14 amino acids. The V end was cut by 5 bases, the J end by 9 bases, with 14 bases between. The CDR3 protein is CASSLRTAGSPLHF. CDR3 DNA sequence: TGTGCCAGTAGTCTTCGGACTGCTGGTTCACCCCTCCACTTT.

The J gene is TRBJ2-3, the V gene TRBV7-2, with no clear D. V lost 0 bases and J lost 4, with 8 bases in between. Germline CDR1 reads SGHTA; CDR2 reads FQGNSA. This CDR3 region has 14 residues. CDR3 nucleotides: TGTGCCAGCAGCTTAGCGGGCTACGCAGATACGCAGTATTTT. Translation: CASSLAGYADTQYF.

The chain uses TRBV11-3 and TRBJ2-2; D unresolved. V lost 5 bases, J lost 4 bases, and 14 bases lay in between. The CDR3 has 15 amino acids. Germline CDR1 is SGHNT and CDR2 is YENEEA. Here the CDR3 DNA reads TGTGCCAGCAGCCCTGCCACTCTTGGCACCGGGGAGCTGTTTTTT. Protein sequence: CASSPATLGTGELFF.

V usage is TRBV20-1 and J usage is TRBJ2-5, with 8 bases that match TRBD2. CDR1 and CDR2 (germline): DFQATT, SNEGSKA (reference sequence). There are 14 residues in the CDR3. The junction had 6 bases not matched to a gene; V was cut back by 3 bases and J by 3 bases. CDR3 nucleotides: TGCAGTGCTAGTTTAGCGGGGCCAAAAGAGACCCAGTACTTC. Encoded protein: CSASLAGPKETQYF.

This clone was detected only once. The chain joins TRBV9 to TRBJ2-2; 8 nucleotides align to TRBD1. V dropped 0 bases and J dropped 4; count of bases not matched to a gene: 5. Germline CDR1 SGDLS, CDR2 YYNGEE. CDR3 size: 16 residues. The CDR3 nucleotides are TGTGCCAGCAGCGTAGACCCAGGGGGCGGCACCGGGGAGCTGTTTTTT. This sequence encodes CASSVDPGGGTGELFF.

This clone was seen just once. The rearrangement links TRBV19 to TRBJ2-1; the D is unclear. From germline, CDR1 is LNHDA and CDR2 SQIVND (reference sequence). V lost 3 bases to trimming and J lost 5 bases, with 14 bases between them. This CDR3 has 15 amino acids. CDR3 DNA sequence: TGTGCCAGTAGTATTTGGCCAGGTGGGCACAATGAGCAGTTCTTC. Translating it yields CASSIWPGGHNEQFF.

The rearrangement uses TRBV5-6 and TRBJ2-3; the match to TRBD1 covers 7 bases. With 4 bases clipped from V and 3 bases from J, the junction kept 8 bases outside the gene matches. The CDR3 totals 15 residues. Germline CDR1 and CDR2: SGHDT and YYEEEE. The CDR3 loop is CASSRDRDETDTQYF. DNA of the CDR3: TGTGCCAGCAGCCGAGACAGGGATGAAACAGATACGCAGTATTTT.

This chain uses TRBV4-3 with TRBJ2-2, with D possibly TRBD2 on 6 matching bases. Per germline, CDR1 LGHNA and CDR2 YSLEER. Trimming took off 1 base at V and 6 bases at J, with 12 bases between the two ends. The CDR3 length is 15 residues. As DNA, the CDR3 is TGCGCCAGCAGCCAAGGTCGGTGGGGGGCCGGGGAGCTGTTTTTT. Its translation is CASSQGRWGAGELFF.

This chain connects TRBV10-3 to TRBJ2-5; 12 bases map to TRBD2. The CDR3 covers 15 residues. The germline gives CDR1 ENHRY, CDR2 SYGVKD. J was trimmed by 1 base and V by 4 bases; bases with no gene match: 1. The CDR3: CAISGTSGIQETQYF. CDR3 bases: TGTGCCATCAGTGGGACTAGCGGGATCCAAGAGACCCAGTACTTC.

The gene calls are TRBV27 and TRBJ2-1, with TRBD2 identical over 8 bases. V dropped 8 bases and J dropped 3; count of bases not matched to a gene: 9. CDR3 length equals 15 residues. Germline CDR1 reads MNHEY; CDR2 reads SMNVEV (reference sequence). DNA for the CDR3: TGTGCCAGCGCTCCTTGGCGGGGGGTCTACAATGAGCAGTTCTTC. Protein: CASAPWRGVYNEQFF.

This chain links TRBV4-3 with TRBJ1-2; 11 bases align to TRBD1. With V trimmed by 4 bases and J by 8 bases, 12 bases remained unmatched. CDR1 and CDR2 from the germline V gene are LGHNA and YSLEER. The CDR3 loop spans 16 amino acids. The CDR3 DNA is TGCGCCAGCAGCCCTTATAACGGACAGGGGGCGGAGGGCTACACCTTC. It specifies CASSPYNGQGAEGYTF.

The rearrangement links TRBV5-1 to TRBJ1-1; the D gene is possibly TRBD1 (6 bases). The germline V gene has CDR1 SGHRS and CDR2 YFSETQ. The CDR3 covers 15 residues. The germline V and J ends were trimmed by 2 bases and 5 bases, with 16 bases remaining between them. In DNA form, the CDR3 reads TGCGCCAGCAGCTTCGACGGGACACTGGGGACTGAAGCTTTCTTT. The encoded protein is CASSFDGTLGTEAFF.

This rearrangement joins TRBV6-5 to TRBJ1-6; unclear D gene. CDR1 and CDR2 from the germline V gene are MNHEY and SVGAGI. The V and J ends lost 7 bases and 5 bases respectively, with 12 bases between them. CDR3 length: 14 residues. CDR3 sequence reads: CASIRSQHNSPLHF. The CDR3 coding sequence is TGTGCCAGCATCCGGTCACAGCATAATTCACCCCTCCACTTT.

The V call is TRBV7-9, the J call TRBJ1-2, with TRBD1 as a possible D gene (6 bases). The germline V gene has CDR1 SEHNR and CDR2 FQNEAQ (reference sequence). V lost 4 bases, J lost 0 bases, and 12 bases lay in between. This CDR3 comprises 15 residues. CDR3 region: CASSSSTGTNYGYTF. For the CDR3, the DNA is TGTGCCAGCAGCTCATCTACAGGGACTAACTATGGCTACACCTTC.